The source of this TCR beta chain is a study of blood T cell repertoires in COVID-19. About the study: From the United States, Italy and Spain came samples of acute and convalescent COVID-19. PBMCs, B-cell-depleted T cells, or T cells provided the cDNA or gDNA that made up the material.

The V and J ends lost 3 bases and 4 bases, in that order; junction bases with no gene match: 3. CDR1 and CDR2 from the germline V gene are MRHNA and SNTAGT. CDR3 length: 15 residues. Under the authors' procedure: Reference gene primers were amplified, and this amplification served to estimate nucleated cell counts. The data were produced by immunoSEQ multiplex PCR, yet TCRdb's version contains in-frame clones alone and is incomplete. That table supplies the V and J calls and clone size; D and trimming were determined from the DNA. The table records under 200,000 clones, 85% to 90% of them present only once.

Sequencing was performed on peripheral blood. The chain couples TRBV6-4 to TRBJ2-1, with 10 bases identical to TRBD2. The receptor's source is a man aged 40-55 years with active or convalescent COVID-19. DNA for the CDR3: TGTGCCAGCAGTGAAGCGGGGGGGATTTACAATGAGCAGTTCTTC. This gives the protein CASSEAGGIYNEQFF.